This record looks at one T cell receptor (beta chain) sequence and its context. Its specificity is unknown. The source of the sample is a study of cytomegalovirus exposure and HLA in healthy donors. Germline V gives CDR1 SGHRS, CDR2 YFSETQ. The CDR3 runs to 15 residues. V trimming: 4 bases; J trimming: 5 bases; junction bases outside the gene matches: 7. Amplification used 60 Vbeta primers and 13 Jbeta primers. Original processing notes: There were about 80 million unique TCR beta chains by a later count, and 10 million to 12 million of them were shared. Assay used: immunoSEQ multiplex PCR; TCRdb lists only in-frame clones, some missing. Clone size and the V and J calls come from that table; the DNA yielded D and trimming. The sample table sets out 190,000 or so clones. Study-wide points: Among the sequence variants, a highly shared cluster was likely an artifact of sequencing.

The chain has TRBV5-1 and TRBJ1-1, with TRBD1 identical over 11 bases. This receptor was taken from a boy aged 10-17 years in good health and CMV-seronegative. Sequenced sample: PBMCs. This CDR3 is CASSVLGQGGTEAFF. In DNA, the CDR3 is TGCGCCAGCAGCGTACTGGGACAGGGGGGGACTGAAGCTTTCTTT.